Shown below are 27 T cell receptor beta chains from a single sample sequenced in a study of cytomegalovirus exposure and HLA in healthy donors. PCR was performed using 60 Vbeta and 13 Jbeta primers. Assay used: immunoSEQ multiplex PCR; TCRdb lists only in-frame clones, some missing. Listed are some 130,000 clones; 1.5% to 2% falls within the top ten. The sample consisted of PBMCs. Receptors were obtained from a man between 18 and 35 years old in good health and CMV-seronegative.

V gene TRBV28 combines with J gene TRBJ1-1; TRBD1 might be the D (6 bases). The CDR3 consists of 15 residues. V was shortened by 1 base and J by 4 bases, with 13 bases between the two germline ends. Germline V gives CDR1 MDHEN, CDR2 SYDVKM. The CDR3 nucleotides are TGTGCCAGCAGTTTATTCAGGGGAGTAGGCACTGAAGCTTTCTTT. This codes for CASSLFRGVGTEAFF.

The chain uses TRBV7-2 and TRBJ2-1; TRBD2 matches 12 bases. This CDR3 has 15 residues. V gave up 5 bases and J gave up 9 bases; unmatched junction bases: 8. CDR1 and CDR2 from the germline V gene are SGHTA and FQGNSA. The CDR3 DNA is TGTGCCAGCAGCCCTCAAGGACTAGCGGGGAGTGAGCAGTTCTTC. Its translation is CASSPQGLAGSEQFF.

The chain carries TRBV4-2 and TRBJ2-7; D gene uncertain. Trimming removed 0 bases at V and 4 bases at J, with 13 bases between. Germline CDR1 LGHNA, CDR2 YNFKEQ. The CDR3 spans 15 residues. The CDR3 nucleotides read TGTGCCAGCAGCCAAGAATGGGCCGCTCAATACGAGCAGTACTTC. Residues: CASSQEWAAQYEQYF.

The chain carries TRBV10-3 and TRBJ2-7; D might be TRBD1 (6 bases). Germline CDR1 is ENHRY and CDR2 is SYGVKD. The CDR3 is 14 amino acids. The V gene lost 5 bases and the J gene lost 0 bases, with 11 bases spanning the gap. CDR3 protein: CAISRADSSYEQYF. DNA of the CDR3: TGTGCCATCAGTAGGGCGGACAGCTCCTACGAGCAGTACTTC.

The rearrangement links TRBV2 to TRBJ1-1; no definite D call. The germline V gene encodes CDR1 SNHLY and CDR2 FYNNEI. Trimming shortened V by 2 bases and J by 4 bases, and 11 bases separated the two germline ends. The CDR3 is 14 amino acids. CDR3 nucleotide sequence: TGTGCCAGCAGTGAATCCCGGTACGGCACTGAAGCTTTCTTT. Amino acids: CASSESRYGTEAFF.

The chain recombines TRBV5-4 with TRBJ2-2; 8 nucleotides align to TRBD1. From germline, CDR1 is SGHNT and CDR2 YYREEE (reference sequence). The trim removed 3 bases at V and 0 bases at J, leaving 4 bases unmatched. CDR3 size: 16 residues. The CDR3 DNA follows: TGTGCCAGCAGCTCGGGCAGGGGGCCGAACACCGGGGAGCTGTTTTTT. Encoded protein: CASSSGRGPNTGELFF.

This chain joins TRBV7-9 and TRBJ1-5; 10 bases align to TRBD1. Germline-derived CDR1 and CDR2 are SEHNR and FQNEAQ (reference sequence). This CDR3 spans 15 amino acids. Trimming removed 1 base from V and 7 bases from J; junction bases left unmatched: 4. CDR3 region: CASSLGQGAGQPQHF. CDR3 in DNA: TGTGCCAGCAGCTTAGGACAGGGGGCAGGCCAGCCCCAGCATTTT. Complete variable domain (other parts from reference TRBV7-9 and TRBJ1-5): DTGVSQNPRHKITKRGQNVTFRCDPISEHNRLYWYRQTLGQGPEFLTYFQNEAQLEKSRLLSDRFSAERPKGSFSTLEIQRTEQGDSAMYLCASSLGQGAGQPQHFGDGTRLSIL.

This chain links TRBV7-2 with TRBJ1-5; D gene ambiguous. Per germline, CDR1 SGHTA and CDR2 FQGNSA. The length of the CDR3 is 15 residues. V lost 4 bases and J lost 4, with 14 bases in between. The CDR3 loop reads CASSSQSFINQPQHF. CDR3 nucleotide sequence: TGTGCCAGCAGCTCCCAGTCCTTTATTAATCAGCCCCAGCATTTT.

The chain combines TRBV7-9 with TRBJ2-2, with a tentative D call TRBD1 (6 bases). This CDR3 is built from 13 residues. V shed 3 bases and J shed 6 bases, with 8 bases lying between them. CDR1 SEHNR and CDR2 FQNEAQ come from the germline V gene (reference sequence). The CDR3 region has the DNA TGTGCCAGCAGCTTTAGACAGGCCGGGGAGCTGTTTTTT. It translates to CASSFRQAGELFF.

The CDR3 bases are TGTGCCAGCGAAAGAATCAGTGGGGGGTCTGGAACCGGGGAGCTGTTTTTT. It specifies CASERISGGSGTGELFF. The rearrangement uses TRBV7-3 and TRBJ2-2, with a possible D match to TRBD2 (6 bases). The germline CDR1 and CDR2 sequences are SGHTA and FQGTGA. V lost 8 bases and J lost 5, with 24 bases in between. The CDR3 runs 17 residues. Combining the CDR3 with reference TRBV7-3 and TRBJ2-2 gives the whole variable domain GAGVSQTPSNKVTEKGKYVELRCDPISGHTALYWYRQSLGQGPEFLIYFQGTGAADDSGLPNDRFFAVRPEGSVSTLKIQRTERGDSAVYLCASERISGGSGTGELFFGEGSRLTVL.

The V and J genes are TRBV19 and TRBJ2-6; a possible D gene is TRBD2 (5 bases). Trimming stripped 5 bases from V and 0 bases from J, with 8 bases between. In germline, CDR1 is LNHDA, CDR2 SQIVND (reference sequence). The CDR3 totals 15 residues. For the CDR3, the DNA is TGTGCCAGTAGTTGGGAGCCCTCTGGGGCCAACGTCCTGACTTTC. This encodes CASSWEPSGANVLTF.

The rearrangement links TRBV11-3 to TRBJ1-2; 8 bases are shared with TRBD1. Losses at the gene ends were 5 bases for V and 5 bases for J; bases not matched to a gene: 7. The germline gives CDR1 SGHNT, CDR2 YENEEA. The CDR3 loop spans 14 amino acids. For the CDR3, the DNA is TGTGCCAGCAGCACAGGACAGGGCAGATATGGCTACACCTTC. Its protein is CASSTGQGRYGYTF.

The chain carries TRBV28 and TRBJ2-7; 8 positions match TRBD1. Trimming removed 0 bases from V and 7 bases from J; junction bases left unmatched: 5. The germline V gene encodes CDR1 MDHEN and CDR2 SYDVKM. The CDR3 runs to 14 residues. In nucleotides, the CDR3 is TGTGCCAGCAGTTTATGGACAGGGGTGAGAGAGCAGTACTTC. It codes for CASSLWTGVREQYF.

The chain is built from TRBV7-9 and TRBJ1-4; D remains ambiguous. V shed 2 bases and J shed 6 bases, with 10 bases lying between them. Germline V gene data show CDR1 as SEHNR and CDR2 as FQNEAQ (reference sequence). The CDR3 runs 14 residues. For the CDR3, the DNA is TGTGCCAGCAGCTTATTAACAGAGTATGAAAAACTGTTTTTT. Protein sequence: CASSLLTEYEKLFF. Filled out from reference TRBV7-9 and TRBJ1-4, the complete variable domain reads DTGVSQNPRHKITKRGQNVTFRCDPISEHNRLYWYRQTLGQGPEFLTYFQNEAQLEKSRLLSDRFSAERPKGSFSTLEIQRTEQGDSAMYLCASSLLTEYEKLFFGSGTQLSVL.

With respect to this clone: The junction departs from germline at one end; a sequencing error may be responsible. The chain joins TRBV7-3 to TRBJ1-1; D call uncertain. The CDR3 has 13 residues. The germline gives CDR1 SGHTA, CDR2 FQGTGA. CDR3 coding DNA: TGTGCCAGCAGGTTAAACATGAACACTGAAGCTTTCTTT. It encodes CASRLNMNTEAFF.

The rearrangement links TRBV7-2 to TRBJ2-7; 7 nucleotides align to TRBD2. The CDR3 is 14 amino acids. Germline CDR1 and CDR2: SGHTA and FQGNSA. J lost 4 bases, V lost 3 bases, and 6 bases had no gene match. The CDR3 protein is CASSFGGSSYEQYF. CDR3 bases: TGTGCCAGCAGCTTCGGGGGGAGTTCGTACGAGCAGTACTTC.

In regard to this clone: Relative to the germline gene, one junction end is altered; a read error may explain this. This chain links TRBV13 with TRBJ2-7; 15 nucleotides agree with TRBD2. This CDR3 has 15 amino acids. CDR1 and CDR2 (germline): PRHDT, FYEKMQ (reference sequence). CDR3: CASSAGRTSGGERIF. The CDR3 DNA reads as TGTGCCAGCAGCGCCGGACGGACTAGCGGGGGGGAAAGGATCTTC. The complete variable domain, with remaining parts taken from reference TRBV13 and TRBJ2-7, reads AAGVIQSPRHLIKEKRETATLKCYPIPRHDTVYWYQQGPGQDPQFLISFYEKMQSDKGSIPDRFSAQQFSDYHSELNMSSLELGDSALYFCASSAGRTSGGERIFGPGTRLTVT.

The chain uses TRBV5-4 and TRBJ1-1; 7 bases match TRBD1. Unmatched junction bases numbered 4, after V lost 5 bases and J lost 3 bases. Germline V gives CDR1 SGHNT, CDR2 YYREEE (reference sequence). This CDR3 region has 13 residues. The DNA for the CDR3 is TGTGCCAGCAGACCCGGACAGGACACTGAAGCTTTCTTT. It codes for CASRPGQDTEAFF.

CDR3 DNA: TGTGCCAGCAGATCCGCGGGGGGGAGCAATCAGCCCCAGCATTTT. Protein product: CASRSAGGSNQPQHF. V usage is TRBV27 and J usage is TRBJ1-5, with a possible D match to TRBD1 (5 bases). CDR3 length: 15 amino acids. V shed 6 bases and J shed 1 base, with 13 bases lying between them. The germline CDR1 and CDR2 sequences are MNHEY and SMNVEV (reference sequence).

The CDR3 reads CASSLRQSYGYTF. In DNA, the CDR3 is TGTGCCAGCAGCCTTAGACAGTCCTATGGCTACACCTTC. The chain carries TRBV7-2 and TRBJ1-2; D might be TRBD1 (5 bases). Trimming shortened V by 5 bases and J by 4 bases, and 11 bases separated the two germline ends. The CDR3 length is 13 residues. The germline V gene has CDR1 SGHTA and CDR2 FQGNSA.

This chain joins TRBV19 and TRBJ2-5; 7 bases are a match to TRBD1. This CDR3 is built from 16 residues. Germline V gene lookup returns CDR1 LNHDA and CDR2 SQIVND (reference sequence). V lost 5 bases and J lost 5; bases outside the gene matches: 14. This CDR3 is CASSSGPTGNGETQYF. The CDR3 bases are TGTGCCAGTAGTTCCGGCCCGACAGGGAACGGGGAGACCCAGTACTTC.

The rearrangement joins TRBV5-1 to TRBJ2-3, with 11 bases matching TRBD2. The V gene end was trimmed by 4 bases and the J gene end by 2 bases; junction bases not matched to a gene: 6. This CDR3 has 16 amino acids. Germline-derived CDR1 and CDR2 are SGHRS and YFSETQ. Here the CDR3 DNA reads TGCGCCAGCAGCCCGCGACTAGCGGGGTACACAGATACGCAGTATTTT. This sequence encodes CASSPRLAGYTDTQYF.

This chain links TRBV27 with TRBJ1-1; D gene uncertain. Trimming pared 2 bases from V and 1 base from J, leaving 5 bases between. There are 13 residues in the CDR3. The V gene's germline CDR1 is MNHEY and CDR2 SMNVEV (reference sequence). The CDR3 nucleotides are TGTGCCAGCAGTTTAAACAGGAACACTGAAGCTTTCTTT. Translation gives CASSLNRNTEAFF.

The V and J genes are TRBV28 and TRBJ1-2; TRBD1 agrees at 10 bases. The CDR3 extends over 14 amino acids. V was pared by 5 bases and J by 5 bases, with 5 bases of the junction left unmatched. Germline CDR1 is MDHEN and CDR2 is SYDVKM. CDR3 residues: CASSLPGQGYGYTF. The CDR3 nucleotides are TGTGCCAGCAGTCTACCGGGACAGGGGTATGGCTACACCTTC.

Here the CDR3 DNA reads TGTGCCAGCAGCCAGGGGACCCTCAATGAAAAACTGTTTTTT. Its protein is CASSQGTLNEKLFF. The chain uses TRBV11-2 and TRBJ1-4, with D tentatively TRBD1 (6 bases). The CDR3 length is 14 residues. V was shortened by 5 bases and J by 5 bases, with 12 bases between the two germline ends. The germline gives CDR1 SGHAT, CDR2 FQNNGV.

This chain joins TRBV19 and TRBJ2-5, with a weak D call TRBD2 (6 bases). Germline V lookup: CDR1 LNHDA, CDR2 SQIVND (reference sequence). The CDR3 length is 14 residues. Trimming shortened V by 4 bases and J by 2 bases, and 11 bases separated the two germline ends. The CDR3 loop is CASSNQAGQETQYF. DNA for the CDR3: TGTGCCAGTAGTAACCAGGCGGGACAAGAGACCCAGTACTTC.

The chain combines TRBV29-1 with TRBJ1-5; D remains unclear. Per germline, CDR1 SQVTM and CDR2 ANQGSEA. The CDR3 has 16 residues. V was clipped by 5 bases and J by 2 bases, with 19 bases between them. The CDR3, as DNA: TGCAGCGTTCAGATTATCGATGGAGCGGGCAATCAGCCCCAGCATTTT. Amino acid sequence: CSVQIIDGAGNQPQHF. The variable domain in full, completed from reference TRBV29-1 and TRBJ1-5, reads SAVISQKPSRDICQRGTSLTIQCQVDSQVTMMFWYRQQPGQSLTLIATANQGSEATYESGFVIDKFPISRPNLTFSTLTVSNMSPEDSSIYLCSVQIIDGAGNQPQHFGDGTRLSIL.